The rows below give T cell receptor beta chains drawn from one sample of a study of regulatory T cells in long-lasting Graves disease. TCRdb re-called the multiplex PCR reads with MiXCR, one entry per CDR3 protein. Of about 450,000 distinct CDR3 sequences in the sample, 12% to 15% are singletons; the top ten hold approximately 15%. These data also featured in a second study, about T cells in Graves' hyperthyroidism and ophthalmopathy.

Specimen: peripheral blood mononuclear cells (PBMCs), collected at new diagnosis, from a patient treated with antithyroid drugs. These receptors came from a woman between 45 and 60 years old with Graves disease. CDR3s include the opening cysteine and the closing phenylalanine or tryptophan. D genes are given only for firm matches. Some rows mark clone size as missing; the rest say once, few, many or name a class of expanded clone.

clone_size	d_call	v_call	j_call	cdr3_aa	cdr3_nt
-	-	TRBV28	TRBJ2-4	CASSLSRAVAKNIQYF	TGTGCCAGCAGTTTATCCAGGGCCGTAGCCAAAAACATTCAGTACTTC
few	-	TRBV11-3	TRBJ2-2	CASSKVWQSNTGELFF	TGTGCCAGCAGCAAAGTGTGGCAGTCGAATACCGGGGAGCTGTTTTTT
few	-	TRBV5-1	TRBJ1-2	CASSFGSYGYTF	TGCGCCAGCAGCTTTGGCTCCTATGGCTACACCTTC
-	TRBD2	TRBV3-1	TRBJ2-7	CTSSRTSGGSYEQYF	TGTACCAGCAGCCGGACTAGCGGAGGCTCCTACGAGCAGTACTTC
many	TRBD1	TRBV5-1	TRBJ2-7	CASSLDIGTGLYEQYF	TGCGCCAGCAGCTTGGATATAGGGACAGGGCTCTACGAGCAGTACTTC
-	-	TRBV20-1	TRBJ1-5	CSVGNSNQPQHF	TGCAGTGTTGGGAATAGCAATCAGCCCCAGCATTTT
-	TRBD2	TRBV3-1	TRBJ2-5	CACSLLAGEGETQYF	TGTGCCTGCAGCCTCCTAGCGGGAGAGGGGGAGACCCAGTACTTC
many	-	TRBV20-1	TRBJ2-2	CSAMDRNTGELFF	TGCAGTGCTATGGACAGAAACACCGGGGAGCTGTTTTTT
many	-	TRBV13	TRBJ1-5	CASSFGLPGGPQHF	TGTGCCAGCAGCTTCGGGCTCCCGGGTGGGCCCCAGCATTTT
many	TRBD1	TRBV9	TRBJ2-7	CASSTRGTDSYEQYF	TGTGCCAGCAGCACCCGAGGGACAGACTCCTACGAGCAGTACTTC
-	TRBD1	TRBV18	TRBJ2-7	CASSPPGQGVYEQYF	TGTGCCAGCTCACCGCCGGGACAGGGAGTCTACGAGCAGTACTTC
many	-	TRBV5-6	TRBJ2-5	CASSLGGGVPQYF	TGTGCCAGCAGCTTAGGTGGTGGGGTGCCCCAGTACTTC
few	TRBD1	TRBV28	TRBJ2-3	CASRGTVPKDTDTQYF	TGTGCCAGCAGGGGGACAGTACCGAAAGACACAGATACGCAGTATTTT
many	-	TRBV18	TRBJ1-5	CASSPGENQPQHF	TGTGCCAGCAGCCCCGGTGAGAATCAGCCCCAGCATTTT
-	TRBD1	TRBV28	TRBJ2-7	CASSWTGGGGEQYF	TGTGCCAGCAGTTGGACAGGGGGCGGGGGCGAGCAGTACTTC
many	-	TRBV12-3/TRBV12-4	TRBJ2-5	CASSLPGSQETQYF	TGTGCCAGCAGTTTGCCAGGGTCCCAAGAGACCCAGTACTTC
-	TRBD1	TRBV25-1	TRBJ2-1	CASSRGSFNEQFF	TGTGCCAGCAGCAGGGGGAGTTTCAATGAGCAGTTCTTC
few	-	TRBV10-3	TRBJ1-6	CAISEVAHQSSYNSPLHF	TGTGCCATCAGTGAGGTCGCTCACCAGAGCTCCTATAATTCACCCCTCCACTTT
many	-	TRBV25-1	TRBJ1-2	CASSESGYGYTF	TGTGCCAGCAGTGAATCTGGCTATGGCTACACCTTC
few	-	TRBV11-3	TRBJ2-2	CASSPSARADTGELFF	TGTGCCAGCAGCCCGTCAGCCCGGGCCGACACCGGGGAGCTGTTTTTT